The 19 T cell receptor beta chains below were found in one sample sequenced in a study of control samples from healthy donors and cancer patients. Only in-frame clones appear in the TCRdb table, and some are missing; sequencing was by immunoSEQ multiplex PCR. This sample yields 130,000 or so clones, of which nearly 90% are seen a single time; roughly 3.2% belongs to the top ten. The sequenced material came from blood. The receptors stem from a man in his forties or fifties in good health.

The table lists this clone with a few counts. The J gene is TRBJ1-4, the V gene TRBV28, with D unresolved. CDR1 and CDR2 (germline): MDHEN, SYDVKM. This CDR3 has 14 amino acids. V gave up 3 bases and J gave up 3 bases, with 8 bases separating them. The CDR3 loop is CASSFVGANEKLFF. The CDR3 DNA sequence: TGTGCCAGCAGTTTTGTAGGAGCTAATGAAAAACTGTTTTTT.

This chain connects TRBV6-5 to TRBJ1-6; D gene unclear. V dropped 6 bases and J dropped 14 bases, with 14 bases sitting between them. The CDR3 is made up of 12 amino acids. Germline V gene data show CDR1 as MNHEY and CDR2 as SVGAGI. The CDR3 loop reads CASRASSFALHF. In DNA, the CDR3 is TGTGCCAGCAGAGCTTCCAGTTTCGCCCTCCACTTT.

V and J are TRBV5-1 and TRBJ2-3; 11 bases fit TRBD1. CDR1 is SGHRS, CDR2 YFSETQ, per germline. With V trimmed by 6 bases and J by 3 bases, 6 bases remained unmatched. The CDR3 is made up of 15 amino acids. The CDR3 DNA is TGCGCCAGCACCCAGAGGGACAGGGGGACAGATACGCAGTATTTT. It translates to CASTQRDRGTDTQYF.

The chain carries TRBV10-3 and TRBJ2-7; tentative D call: TRBD1 (6 bases). V dropped 3 bases and J dropped 4 bases, with 7 bases sitting between them. The germline V gene encodes CDR1 ENHRY and CDR2 SYGVKD. The CDR3 is made up of 12 amino acids. CDR3 sequence (DNA): TGTGCCATCAGTGAAGACAGGTACGAGCAGTACTTC. Amino acids: CAISEDRYEQYF.

V is TRBV3-1 (or the pseudogene TRBV3-2) and J is TRBJ1-2, with D maybe TRBD1 (6 bases). The CDR3 is 15 amino acids. The V end lost 4 bases, the J end lost 3 bases, and 15 bases lay between the germline ends. Germline V gene data show CDR1 as LGHDT and CDR2 as YNNKEL (reference sequence). CDR3 amino acids: CASSPVFGTYYGYTF. CDR3 nucleotides: TGTGCCAGCAGCCCCGTTTTCGGGACATACTATGGCTACACCTTC.

The chain employs TRBV18 and TRBJ1-1; 9 positions match TRBD1. This CDR3 has 13 amino acids. Per the germline V gene, CDR1 is KGHSH and CDR2 is LQKENI. The ends lost 3 bases at V and 10 bases at J; junction bases unmatched: 6. The CDR3 loop is CASSPDGQGLAFF. DNA of the CDR3: TGTGCCAGCTCACCGGACGGACAGGGGCTAGCTTTCTTT.

About this clone: The junction departs from the called germline gene at one end, perhaps through a read error. Different DNA sequences within this sample yield the same CDR3. The chain recombines TRBV28 with TRBJ1-2, with a tentative D call TRBD1 (5 bases). Looked up from germline, CDR1 is MDHEN and CDR2 is SYDVKM. The length of the CDR3 is 15 residues. As DNA, the CDR3 is TGCGCCAGCAGTTTGGCTTCAGGGTCTAACTATGGCTACACCTTC. This translates into CASSLASGSNYGYTF.

The chain uses TRBV24-1 and TRBJ2-3; D remains ambiguous. V was cut by 5 bases and J by 2 bases, with 13 bases left in between. Germline V gives CDR1 KGHDR, CDR2 SFDVKD. The CDR3 runs 15 residues. CDR3 sequence: CATSARRQYTDTQYF. CDR3 nucleotides: TGTGCCACCAGTGCGCGTAGGCAGTACACAGATACGCAGTATTTT.

This clone was recorded only once. The chain joins TRBV6-5 to TRBJ2-7, with TRBD1 as a possible D gene (5 bases). V lost 6 bases and J 3 bases, leaving 6 bases between the germline ends. Germline lookup yields CDR1 MNHEY and CDR2 SVGAGI. This CDR3 contains 11 residues. The CDR3 protein is CASRDNYEQYF. The CDR3, as DNA: TGTGCCAGCAGGGACAACTACGAGCAGTACTTC.

The chain links TRBV28 to TRBJ2-2; D is unclear. Germline CDR1 and CDR2: MDHEN and SYDVKM. The CDR3 extends over 15 amino acids. V lost 2 bases to trimming and J lost 3 bases, with 10 bases between them. The CDR3 bases are TGTGCCAGCAGTTTAATGGTCCCTTACACCGGGGAGCTGTTTTTT. Its protein is CASSLMVPYTGELFF.

This clone showed up just once. The gene calls are TRBV15 and TRBJ2-5; a weak D match, TRBD1 (7 bases). The CDR3 is 15 residues long. V was cut by 5 bases and J by 5 bases, with 18 bases left in between. Germline V gene lookup returns CDR1 LNHNV and CDR2 YYDKDF (reference sequence). The CDR3 nucleotides read TGTGCCACCAGCCGTGCAGGGGGGCCTAAGGAGACCCAGTACTTC. Encoded protein: CATSRAGGPKETQYF.

V and J are TRBV12-1 and TRBJ2-3. TRBV12-1 is shown as a pseudogene. The CDR3 totals 18 residues. The CDR3 sequence is CASSFFGARGTALDTQYF. DNA of the CDR3: TGTGCCAGCAGCTTTTTTGGAGCGCGAGGGACGGCACTGGATACGCAGTATTTT.

This sequence joins TRBV12-3 or TRBV12-4 and TRBJ2-1, with a tentative D call TRBD1 (5 bases). Between the trimmed V and J ends, which lost 3 bases and 10 bases, there was a span of 13 bases. This CDR3 contains 13 residues. The CDR3 sequence is CASSFGASGEQFF. For the CDR3, the DNA is TGTGCCAGCAGTTTTGGGGCCTCAGGCGAGCAGTTCTTC.

The chain has TRBV7-9 and TRBJ2-1; D is possibly TRBD1 (6 bases). V lost 6 bases and J lost 3, with 9 bases in between. The CDR3 consists of 13 residues. The germline V gene has CDR1 SEHNR and CDR2 FQNEAQ (reference sequence). CDR3 residues: CASRETGYNEQFF. As DNA, the CDR3 is TGTGCCAGCAGAGAGACAGGCTACAATGAGCAGTTCTTC.

This chain connects TRBV19 to TRBJ1-5, with a tentative D call TRBD1 (5 bases). The CDR3 is 14 amino acids. V was cut by 4 bases and J by 4 bases, with 11 bases left in between. Germline loops: CDR1 LNHDA, CDR2 SQIVND (reference sequence). The DNA of the CDR3 is TGTGCCAGTAGTACCTACGACAGTAATCAGCCCCAGCATTTT. Its translation is CASSTYDSNQPQHF.

This clone was picked up one time. The J gene is TRBJ2-7, the V gene TRBV28; perhaps TRBD2 as D (5 bases). The CDR3 runs to 12 residues. The germline CDR1 and CDR2 sequences are MDHEN and SYDVKM. The CDR3 loop reads CGGSSSSYEQYF. The CDR3 bases are TGTGGCGGGTCCTCGAGCTCCTACGAGCAGTACTTC.

This rearrangement joins TRBV2 to TRBJ2-7; D is ambiguous. Germline V CDR1 and CDR2: SNHLY, FYNNEI. The CDR3 length is 10 residues. V shed 6 bases and J shed 6 bases, with 6 bases lying between them. The CDR3 sequence: CASSRVEQYF. Written as DNA, the CDR3 is TGTGCCAGCAGCCGCGTCGAGCAGTACTTC.

The chain is built from TRBV5-1 and TRBJ1-6; D is perhaps TRBD1 (5 bases). V lost 3 bases to trimming and J lost 5 bases, with 6 bases between them. Germline values: CDR1 SGHRS, CDR2 YFSETQ. CDR3 length: 13 residues. CDR3 nucleotide sequence: TGCGCCAGCAGCTCCAGGGATAATTCACCCCTCCACTTT. Its protein product is CASSSRDNSPLHF.

The sample holds one count of this clone. The J gene is TRBJ2-3, the V gene TRBV10-3; D may correspond to TRBD1 or TRBD2 (5 bases each). V was pared by 5 bases and J by 4 bases, with 16 bases between. The CDR3 is made up of 15 amino acids. The germline V gene encodes CDR1 ENHRY and CDR2 SYGVKD. CDR3 region: CAISPRAGSPDTQYF. In DNA, the CDR3 is TGTGCCATCAGTCCGCGGGCAGGGTCCCCAGATACGCAGTATTTT.